This T cell receptor beta chain was captured in a study of CD8+CD57+ T cells in acquired aplastic anemia. Genomic DNA acted as the template from which TCR beta VDJ combination and CDR3 sequence profiling were carried out. MiXCR, applied by TCRdb to the reads, yields one record per CDR3 protein. The top ten hold 40% to 55% of the sample, which has over 150,000 distinct CDR3 sequences, about 70% seen once. For sequencing, patients were chosen who had shown expansion of CD8+CD57+ cells by flow cytometry. Blood was sampled before the patients had received any therapy. V shed 1 base and J shed 1 base, with 2 bases lying between them. Looked up from germline, CDR1 is SGHDT and CDR2 is YYEEEE. This CDR3 is built from 13 residues.

The rearrangement uses TRBV5-6 and TRBJ2-2, with unresolved D. Specimen: sorted CD4+, CD8+, or CD8+CD57+ T cells (not recorded which) from PBMCs. The receptor's source is a human donor with aplastic anemia. The CDR3 nucleotides are TGTGCCAGCAGCTTGTGGAACACCGGGGAGCTGTTTTTT. Protein: CASSLWNTGELFF.